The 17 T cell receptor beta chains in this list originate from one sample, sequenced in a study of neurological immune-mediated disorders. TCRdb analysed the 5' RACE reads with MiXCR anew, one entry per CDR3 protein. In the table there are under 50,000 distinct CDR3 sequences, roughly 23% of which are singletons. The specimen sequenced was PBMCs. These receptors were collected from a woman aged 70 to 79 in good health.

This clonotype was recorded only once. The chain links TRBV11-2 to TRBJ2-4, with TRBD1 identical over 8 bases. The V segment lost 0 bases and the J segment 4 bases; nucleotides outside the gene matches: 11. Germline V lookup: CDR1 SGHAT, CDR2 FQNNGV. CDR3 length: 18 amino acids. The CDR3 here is CASSLDFAGGLIKNIQYF. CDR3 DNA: TGTGCCAGCAGCTTAGATTTCGCAGGGGGCTTAATTAAAAACATTCAGTACTTC.

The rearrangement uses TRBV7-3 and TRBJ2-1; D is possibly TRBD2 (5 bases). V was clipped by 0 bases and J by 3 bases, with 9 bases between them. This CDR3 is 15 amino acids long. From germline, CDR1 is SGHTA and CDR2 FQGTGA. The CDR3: CASSLTARDYNEQFF. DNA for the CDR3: TGTGCCAGCAGCTTAACAGCCCGGGACTACAATGAGCAGTTCTTC. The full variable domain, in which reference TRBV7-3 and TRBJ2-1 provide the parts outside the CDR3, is GAGVSQTPSNKVTEKGKYVELRCDPISGHTALYWYRQSLGQGPEFLIYFQGTGAADDSGLPNDRFFAVRPEGSVSTLKIQRTERGDSAVYLCASSLTARDYNEQFFGPGTRLTVL.

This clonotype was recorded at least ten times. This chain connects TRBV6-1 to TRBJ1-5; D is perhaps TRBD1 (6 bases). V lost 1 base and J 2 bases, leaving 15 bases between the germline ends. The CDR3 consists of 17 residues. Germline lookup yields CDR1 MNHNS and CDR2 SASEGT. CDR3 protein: CASSEEGVWHRNQPQHF. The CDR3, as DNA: TGTGCCAGCAGTGAAGAGGGGGTTTGGCATCGCAATCAGCCCCAGCATTTT.

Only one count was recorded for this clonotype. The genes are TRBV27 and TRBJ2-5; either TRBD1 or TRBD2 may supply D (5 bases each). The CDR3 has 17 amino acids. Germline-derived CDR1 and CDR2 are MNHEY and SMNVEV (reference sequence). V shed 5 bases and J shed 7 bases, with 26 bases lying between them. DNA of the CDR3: TGTGCCAGCAGTCCCCGAGGGGTTCGAGTGGGGGTGGGGACCCAGTACTTC. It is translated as CASSPRGVRVGVGTQYF.

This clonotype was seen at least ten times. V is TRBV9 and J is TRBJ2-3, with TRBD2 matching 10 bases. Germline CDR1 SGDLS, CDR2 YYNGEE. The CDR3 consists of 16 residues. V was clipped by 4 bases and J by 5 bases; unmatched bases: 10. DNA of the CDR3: TGTGCCAGCAGCTCCCCCCCAGCGGGAGGGGTAGATACGCAGTATTTT. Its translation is CASSSPPAGGVDTQYF.

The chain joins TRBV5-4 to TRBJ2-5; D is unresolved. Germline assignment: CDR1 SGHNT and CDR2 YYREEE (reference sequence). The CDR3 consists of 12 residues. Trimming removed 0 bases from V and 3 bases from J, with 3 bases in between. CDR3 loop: CASSLVEETQYF. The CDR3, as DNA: TGTGCCAGCAGCTTGGTAGAAGAGACCCAGTACTTC.

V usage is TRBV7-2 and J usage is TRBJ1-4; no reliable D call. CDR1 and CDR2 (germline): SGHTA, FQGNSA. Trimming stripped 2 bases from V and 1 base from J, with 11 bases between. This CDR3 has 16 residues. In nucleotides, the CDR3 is TGTGCCAGCAGCTTATTTAGTGGTGAAACTAATGAAAAACTGTTTTTT. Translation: CASSLFSGETNEKLFF.

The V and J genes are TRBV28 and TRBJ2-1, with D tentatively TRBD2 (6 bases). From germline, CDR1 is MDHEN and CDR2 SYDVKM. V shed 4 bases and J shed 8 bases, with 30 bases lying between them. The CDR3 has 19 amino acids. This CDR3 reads CASSSLIPIGGNVRYEQFF. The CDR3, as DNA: TGTGCCAGCAGTTCCTTGATCCCCATAGGCGGGAATGTTCGGTATGAGCAGTTCTTC.

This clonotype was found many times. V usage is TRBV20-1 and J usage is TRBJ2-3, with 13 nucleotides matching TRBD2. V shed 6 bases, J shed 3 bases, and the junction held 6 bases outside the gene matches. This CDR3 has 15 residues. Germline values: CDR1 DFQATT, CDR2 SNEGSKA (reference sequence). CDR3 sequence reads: CSAGTTSGGTDTQYF. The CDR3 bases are TGCAGTGCGGGGACGACTAGCGGGGGGACAGATACGCAGTATTTT.

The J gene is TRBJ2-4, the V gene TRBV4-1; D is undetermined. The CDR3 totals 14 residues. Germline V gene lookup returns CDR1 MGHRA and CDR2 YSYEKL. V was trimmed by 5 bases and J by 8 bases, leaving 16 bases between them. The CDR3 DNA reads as TGCGCCAGCAGCGCACCCCGAGGCGCGGACATTCAGTACTTC. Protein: CASSAPRGADIQYF.

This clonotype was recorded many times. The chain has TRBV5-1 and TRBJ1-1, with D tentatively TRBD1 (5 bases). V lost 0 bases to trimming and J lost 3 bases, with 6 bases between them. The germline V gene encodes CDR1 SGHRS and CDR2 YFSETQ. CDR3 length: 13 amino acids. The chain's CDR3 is CASSLVGDTEAFF. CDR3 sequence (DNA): TGCGCCAGCAGCTTGGTGGGGGACACTGAAGCTTTCTTT.

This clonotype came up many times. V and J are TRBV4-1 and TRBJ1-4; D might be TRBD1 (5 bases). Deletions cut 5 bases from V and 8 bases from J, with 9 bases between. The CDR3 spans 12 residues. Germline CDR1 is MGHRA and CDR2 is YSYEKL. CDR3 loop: CASSGGTEKLFF. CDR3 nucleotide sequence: TGCGCCAGCAGCGGAGGGACGGAAAAACTGTTTTTT.

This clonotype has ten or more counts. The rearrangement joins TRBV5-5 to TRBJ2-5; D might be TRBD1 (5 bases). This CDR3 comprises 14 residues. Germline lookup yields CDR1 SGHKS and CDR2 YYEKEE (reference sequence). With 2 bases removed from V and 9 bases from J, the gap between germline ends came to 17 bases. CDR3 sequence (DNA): TGTGCCAGCAGCTTTTCCCCAGCCGAAGGGGCCCAGTACTTC. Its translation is CASSFSPAEGAQYF.

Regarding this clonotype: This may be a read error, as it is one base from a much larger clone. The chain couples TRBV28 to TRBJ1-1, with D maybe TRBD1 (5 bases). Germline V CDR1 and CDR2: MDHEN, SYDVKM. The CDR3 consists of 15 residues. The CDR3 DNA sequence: TGTACCAGCAGTTTATGGGGCTCCGGGAACACTGAAGCTTTCTTT. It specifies CTSSLWGSGNTEAFF.

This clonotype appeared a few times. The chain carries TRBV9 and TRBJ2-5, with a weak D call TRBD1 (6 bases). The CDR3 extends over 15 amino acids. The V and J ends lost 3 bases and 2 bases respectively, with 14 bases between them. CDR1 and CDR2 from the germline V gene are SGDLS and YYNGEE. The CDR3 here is CASSGGFRGQETQYF. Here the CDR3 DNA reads TGTGCCAGCAGCGGGGGGTTCAGGGGTCAAGAGACCCAGTACTTC.

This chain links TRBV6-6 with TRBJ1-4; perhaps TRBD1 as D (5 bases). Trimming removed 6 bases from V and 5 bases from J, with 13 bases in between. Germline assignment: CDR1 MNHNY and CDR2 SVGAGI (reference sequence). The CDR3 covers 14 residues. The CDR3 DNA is TGTGCCAGCAGCAAAGGGACCTTAAATGAAAAACTGTTTTTT. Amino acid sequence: CASSKGTLNEKLFF.

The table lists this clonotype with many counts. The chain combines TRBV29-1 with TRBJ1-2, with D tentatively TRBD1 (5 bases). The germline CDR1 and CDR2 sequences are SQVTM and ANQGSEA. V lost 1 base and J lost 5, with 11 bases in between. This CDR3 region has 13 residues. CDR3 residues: CSVEGGGGYGYTF. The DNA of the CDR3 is TGCAGCGTTGAAGGCGGGGGAGGATATGGCTACACCTTC.